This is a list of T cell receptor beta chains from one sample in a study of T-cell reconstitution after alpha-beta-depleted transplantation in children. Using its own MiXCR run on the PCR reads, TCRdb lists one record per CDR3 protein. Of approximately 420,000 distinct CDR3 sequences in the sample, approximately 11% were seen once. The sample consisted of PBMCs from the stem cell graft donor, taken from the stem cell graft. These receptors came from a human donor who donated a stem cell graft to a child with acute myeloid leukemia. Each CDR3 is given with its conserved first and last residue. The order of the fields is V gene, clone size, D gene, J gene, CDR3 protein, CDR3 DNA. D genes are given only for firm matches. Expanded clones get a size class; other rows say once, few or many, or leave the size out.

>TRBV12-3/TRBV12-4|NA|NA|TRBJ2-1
CASSSGLQGDGEQFF
TGTGCCAGCAGTTCGGGACTGCAAGGGGATGGTGAGCAGTTCTTC
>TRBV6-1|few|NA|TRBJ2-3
CASRNYGRGTDTQYF
TGTGCCAGCAGGAATTACGGGAGAGGCACAGATACGCAGTATTTT
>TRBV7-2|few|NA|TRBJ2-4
CASSSLDSPTMWYF
TGTGCCAGCAGCTCTCTGGACAGTCCCACTATGTGGTACTTC
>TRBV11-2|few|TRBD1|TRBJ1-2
CASSEETGPGYGYTF
TGTGCCAGCAGCGAAGAGACAGGGCCGGGCTATGGCTACACCTTC
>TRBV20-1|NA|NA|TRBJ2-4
CSAFRENIQYF
TGCAGTGCTTTCAGGGAGAACATTCAGTACTTC
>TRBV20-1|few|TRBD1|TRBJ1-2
CSARTGTADYGYTF
TGCAGTGCTAGGACCGGGACAGCGGACTATGGCTACACCTTC
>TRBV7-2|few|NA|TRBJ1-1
CASNYDRNTEAFF
TGTGCCAGCAATTACGACAGGAACACTGAAGCTTTCTTT
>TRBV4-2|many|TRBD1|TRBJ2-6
CASSFNDRAGANVLTF
TGTGCCAGCAGTTTCAACGACAGGGCTGGGGCCAACGTCCTGACTTTC
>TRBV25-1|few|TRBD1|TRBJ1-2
CASSETDRVYGYTF
TGTGCCAGCAGTGAAACGGACAGGGTCTATGGCTACACCTTC
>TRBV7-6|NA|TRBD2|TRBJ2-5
CASSLGGGGTQETQYF
TGTGCCAGCAGCTTGGGGGGGGGAGGTACGCAAGAGACCCAGTACTTC
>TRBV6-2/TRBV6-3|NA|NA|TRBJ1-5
CASTSRKDQPQHF
TGTGCCAGCACCTCGAGAAAGGATCAGCCCCAGCATTTT
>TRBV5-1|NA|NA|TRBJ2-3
CASSFGPGDTQYF
TGCGCCAGCAGCTTTGGCCCAGGAGATACGCAGTATTTT
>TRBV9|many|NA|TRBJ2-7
CASSPGGTTSYEQYF
TGTGCCAGCAGCCCTGGGGGGACAACCTCCTACGAGCAGTACTTC
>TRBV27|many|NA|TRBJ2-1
CASVPRLRVGEQFF
TGTGCCAGCGTCCCCCGACTACGGGTCGGTGAGCAGTTCTTC
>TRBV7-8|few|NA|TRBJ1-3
CASSLEGGNTIYF
TGTGCCAGCAGCTTAGAGGGGGGAAACACCATATATTTT
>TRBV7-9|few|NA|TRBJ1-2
CASSSYRESTGYTF
TGTGCCAGCAGCTCATACAGGGAGTCTACCGGCTACACCTTC
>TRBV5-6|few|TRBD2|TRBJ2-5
CASSLAGAGELETQYF
TGTGCCAGCAGCTTGGCCGGAGCGGGAGAGTTAGAGACCCAGTACTTC
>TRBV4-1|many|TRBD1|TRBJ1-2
CASSQDTRRVTGERTF
TGCGCCAGCAGCCAAGATACCCGCAGGGTAACAGGGGAGAGGACCTTC
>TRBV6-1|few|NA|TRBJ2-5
CASSVHGPGETQYF
TGTGCCAGCAGTGTCCATGGCCCGGGGGAGACCCAGTACTTC
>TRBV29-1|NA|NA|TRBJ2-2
CSVEEPGHLTGELFF
TGCAGCGTTGAAGAACCGGGACATCTCACCGGGGAGCTGTTTTTT